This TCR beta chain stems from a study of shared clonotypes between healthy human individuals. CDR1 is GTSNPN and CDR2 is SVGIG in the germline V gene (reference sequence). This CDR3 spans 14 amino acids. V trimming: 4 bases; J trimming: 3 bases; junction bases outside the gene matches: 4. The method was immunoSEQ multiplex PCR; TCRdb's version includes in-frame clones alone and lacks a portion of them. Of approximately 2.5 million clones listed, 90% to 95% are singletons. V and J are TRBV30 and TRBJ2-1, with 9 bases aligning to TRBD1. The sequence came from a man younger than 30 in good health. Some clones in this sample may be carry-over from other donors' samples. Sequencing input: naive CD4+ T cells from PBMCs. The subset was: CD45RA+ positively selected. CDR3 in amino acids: CAWIKDRGYNEQFF. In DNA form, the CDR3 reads TGTGCCTGGATCAAGGACAGGGGCTACAATGAGCAGTTCTTC.